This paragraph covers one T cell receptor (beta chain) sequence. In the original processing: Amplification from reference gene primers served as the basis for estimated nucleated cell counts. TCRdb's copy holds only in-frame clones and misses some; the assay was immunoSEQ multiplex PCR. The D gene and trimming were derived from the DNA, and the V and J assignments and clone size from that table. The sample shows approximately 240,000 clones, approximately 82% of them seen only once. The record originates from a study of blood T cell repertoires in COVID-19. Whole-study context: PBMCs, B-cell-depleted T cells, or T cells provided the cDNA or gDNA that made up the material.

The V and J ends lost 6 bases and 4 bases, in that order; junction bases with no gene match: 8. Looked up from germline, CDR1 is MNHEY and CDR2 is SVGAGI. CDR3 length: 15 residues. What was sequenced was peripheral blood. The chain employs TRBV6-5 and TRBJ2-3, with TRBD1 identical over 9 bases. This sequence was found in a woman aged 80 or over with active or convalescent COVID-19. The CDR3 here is CASSTGGGSADTQYF. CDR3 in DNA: TGTGCCAGCAGCACAGGGGGCGGGTCAGCAGATACGCAGTATTTT.